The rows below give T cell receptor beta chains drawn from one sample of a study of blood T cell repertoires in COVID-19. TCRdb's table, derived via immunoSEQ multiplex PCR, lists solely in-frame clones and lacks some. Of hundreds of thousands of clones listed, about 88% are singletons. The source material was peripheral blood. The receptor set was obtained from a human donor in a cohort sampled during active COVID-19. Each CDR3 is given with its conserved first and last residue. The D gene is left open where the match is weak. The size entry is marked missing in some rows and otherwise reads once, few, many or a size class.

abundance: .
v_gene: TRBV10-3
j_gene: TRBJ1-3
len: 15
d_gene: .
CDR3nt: TGTGCCATCAGTGAGGGACACCGGACGGGAAACACCATATATTTT
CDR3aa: CAISEGHRTGNTIYF

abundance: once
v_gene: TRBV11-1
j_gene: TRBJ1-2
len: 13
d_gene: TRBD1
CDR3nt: TGTGCCAGCAGCCCAGACAGGGGCTATGGCTACACCTTC
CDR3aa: CASSPDRGYGYTF

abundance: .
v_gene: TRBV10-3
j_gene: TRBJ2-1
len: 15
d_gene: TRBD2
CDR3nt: TGTGCCATCAGCATTGGTCCCGGGACTAGCGGAAACCAGTTCTTC
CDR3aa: CAISIGPGTSGNQFF

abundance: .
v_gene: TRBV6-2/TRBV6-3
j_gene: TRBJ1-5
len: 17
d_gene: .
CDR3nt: TGTGCCAGCAGTAAGCTCCGGGATCAATTTAGCAATCAGCCCCAGCATTTT
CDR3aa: CASSKLRDQFSNQPQHF

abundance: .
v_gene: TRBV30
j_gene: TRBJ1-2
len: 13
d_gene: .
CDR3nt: TGTGCCTGGAGTGCTCAGGGTAACTATGGCTACACCTTC
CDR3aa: CAWSAQGNYGYTF

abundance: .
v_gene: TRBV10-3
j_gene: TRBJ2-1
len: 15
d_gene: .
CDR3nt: TGTGCCATCAGTGGTTTCCAGGGTGCGTACAATGAGCAGTTCTTC
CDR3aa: CAISGFQGAYNEQFF

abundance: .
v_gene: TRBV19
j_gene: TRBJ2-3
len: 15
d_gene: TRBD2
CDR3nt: TGTGCCAGTAGTCTTAAGAGGACTAGCGCAGATACGCAGTATTTT
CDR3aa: CASSLKRTSADTQYF

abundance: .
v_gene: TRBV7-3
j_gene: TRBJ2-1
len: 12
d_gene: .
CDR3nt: TGTGCCAGCAGCTTGAGGAACAATGAGCAGTTCTTC
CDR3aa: CASSLRNNEQFF

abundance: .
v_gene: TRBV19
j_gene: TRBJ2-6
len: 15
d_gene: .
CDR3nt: TGTGCCAGTACGAACACTATCTCTGGGGCCAACGTCCTGACTTTC
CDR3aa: CASTNTISGANVLTF

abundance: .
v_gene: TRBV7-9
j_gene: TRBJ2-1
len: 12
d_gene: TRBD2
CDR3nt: TGTGCCAGCAGCTTAGCTCCGGGGGGGCCGTTCTTC
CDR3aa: CASSLAPGGPFF

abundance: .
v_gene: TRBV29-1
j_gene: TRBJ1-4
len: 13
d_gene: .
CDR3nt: TGCAGCGTTCTCGCGGGGGGAGATGAAAAACTGTTTTTT
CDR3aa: CSVLAGGDEKLFF

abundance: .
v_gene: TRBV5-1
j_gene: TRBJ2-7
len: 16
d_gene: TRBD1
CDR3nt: TGCGCCAGCAGCTTGGTGGGGACAGGGGGAACCTACGAGCAGTACTTC
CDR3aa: CASSLVGTGGTYEQYF

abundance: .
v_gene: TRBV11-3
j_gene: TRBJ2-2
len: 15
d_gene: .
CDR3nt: TGTGCCAGCAGCTCCGGGTCGTCTTACACCGGGGAGCTGTTTTTT
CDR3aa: CASSSGSSYTGELFF

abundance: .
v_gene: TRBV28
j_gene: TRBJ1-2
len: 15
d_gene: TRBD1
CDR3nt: TGTGCCAGCAGTTTGGCCCGACAGGGGCACTATGGCTACACCTTC
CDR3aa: CASSLARQGHYGYTF

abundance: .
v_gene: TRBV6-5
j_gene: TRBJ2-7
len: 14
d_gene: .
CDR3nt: TGTGCCAGCAGTTACTGGGGATCCGGGGACGAGCAGTACTTC
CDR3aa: CASSYWGSGDEQYF

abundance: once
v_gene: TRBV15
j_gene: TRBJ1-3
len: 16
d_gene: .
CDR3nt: TGTGCCACCAGCAGAGATCGGGGAATATCTGGAAACACCATATATTTT
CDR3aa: CATSRDRGISGNTIYF

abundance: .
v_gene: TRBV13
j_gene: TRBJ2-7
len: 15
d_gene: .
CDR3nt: TGTGCCAGCAGCTCCCCTACGAGCGGAGACTACGAGCAGTACTTC
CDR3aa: CASSSPTSGDYEQYF

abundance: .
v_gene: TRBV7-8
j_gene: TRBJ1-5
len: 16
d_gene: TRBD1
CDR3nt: TGTGCCAGCAGCTTACAGGGGGTGCGGAGCAATCAGCCCCAGCATTTT
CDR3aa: CASSLQGVRSNQPQHF

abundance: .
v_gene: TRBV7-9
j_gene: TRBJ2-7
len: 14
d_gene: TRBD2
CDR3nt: TGTGCCAGCAGCTTGACTAGCGGGGCTTACGAGCAGTACTTC
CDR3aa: CASSLTSGAYEQYF

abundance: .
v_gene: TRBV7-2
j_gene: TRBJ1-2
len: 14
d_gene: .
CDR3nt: TGTGCCAGCAGCCCCGGCGCAGGGGCTGGTGGCTACACCTTC
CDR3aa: CASSPGAGAGGYTF

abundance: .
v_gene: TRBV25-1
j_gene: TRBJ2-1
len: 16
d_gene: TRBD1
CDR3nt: TGTGCCAGCAGTGGCTGGTTCAGGGGGCCTGCGAATGAGCAGTTCTTC
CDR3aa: CASSGWFRGPANEQFF

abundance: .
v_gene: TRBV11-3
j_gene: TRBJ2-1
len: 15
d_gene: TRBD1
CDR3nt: TGTGCCAGCAGCTTAAGACAGGGGTCCTACAATGAGCAGTTCTTC
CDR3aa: CASSLRQGSYNEQFF

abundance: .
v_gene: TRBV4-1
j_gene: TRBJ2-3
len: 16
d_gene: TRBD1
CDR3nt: TGCGCCAGCAGCCAACCTGAAGGACAGGGGAGAGATACGCAGTATTTT
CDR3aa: CASSQPEGQGRDTQYF

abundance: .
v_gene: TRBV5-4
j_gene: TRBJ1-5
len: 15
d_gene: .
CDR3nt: TGTGCCAGCAGCCTGGGGCAGGGGAGCAATCAGCCCCAGCATTTT
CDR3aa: CASSLGQGSNQPQHF

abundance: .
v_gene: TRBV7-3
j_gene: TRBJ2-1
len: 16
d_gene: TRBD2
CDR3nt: TGTGCCAGCAGCTTCCGAGCGGGGGAGACCTACAATGAGCAGTTCTTC
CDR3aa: CASSFRAGETYNEQFF

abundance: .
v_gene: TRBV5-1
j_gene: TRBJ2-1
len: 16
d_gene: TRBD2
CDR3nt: TGCGCCAGCAGCTTGTCTAGCGGGAGCTCCTACAATGAGCAGTTCTTC
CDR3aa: CASSLSSGSSYNEQFF

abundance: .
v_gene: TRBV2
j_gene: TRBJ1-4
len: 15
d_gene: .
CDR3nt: TGTGCCAGCTCCTCGCCGGGGGACCTTGAAGAAAAACTGTTTTTT
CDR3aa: CASSSPGDLEEKLFF

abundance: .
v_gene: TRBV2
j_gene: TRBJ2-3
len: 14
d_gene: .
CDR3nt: TGTGCCAGCAGTTCCAGCGGGTACACAGATACGCAGTATTTT
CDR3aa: CASSSSGYTDTQYF

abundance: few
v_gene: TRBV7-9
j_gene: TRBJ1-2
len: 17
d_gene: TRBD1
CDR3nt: TGTGCCAGCAGCTTATACTATTCGACAGGGGACCGCTATGGCTACACCTTC
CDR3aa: CASSLYYSTGDRYGYTF

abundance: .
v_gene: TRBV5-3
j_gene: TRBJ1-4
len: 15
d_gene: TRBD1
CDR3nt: TGTGCCAGAAGCCCCGGGACAGGGCCTAATGAAAAACTGTTTTTT
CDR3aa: CARSPGTGPNEKLFF

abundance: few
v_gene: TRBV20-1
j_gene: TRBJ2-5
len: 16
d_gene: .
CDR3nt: TGCAGTGCTAGTTCGCGGGGGCGGGGCGACCAAGAGACCCAGTACTTC
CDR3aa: CSASSRGRGDQETQYF

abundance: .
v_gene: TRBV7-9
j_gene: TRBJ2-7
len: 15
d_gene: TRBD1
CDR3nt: TGTGCCAGCAGCTCCGGGACAGGGAGGTCCTACGAGCAGTACTTC
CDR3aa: CASSSGTGRSYEQYF

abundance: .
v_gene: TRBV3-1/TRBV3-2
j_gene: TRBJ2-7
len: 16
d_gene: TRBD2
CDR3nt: TGTGCCAGCAGCCAAGGGGTCGGAGCGGGAATCGACGAGCAGTACTTC
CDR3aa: CASSQGVGAGIDEQYF

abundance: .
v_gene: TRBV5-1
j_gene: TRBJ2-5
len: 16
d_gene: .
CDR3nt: TGCGCCAGCAGCTCTCGGAAACAGGGCTCCCAAGAGACCCAGTACTTC
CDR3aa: CASSSRKQGSQETQYF

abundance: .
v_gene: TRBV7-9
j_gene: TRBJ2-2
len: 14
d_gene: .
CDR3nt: TGTGCCAGCAGCTTAGTGCAAGCGACCGGGGAGCTGTTTTTT
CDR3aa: CASSLVQATGELFF

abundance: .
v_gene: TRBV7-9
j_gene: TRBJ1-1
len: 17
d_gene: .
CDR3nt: TGTGCCAGCAGCCACAGGGTTCGGGGAGTAAGTAACACTGAAGCTTTCTTT
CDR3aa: CASSHRVRGVSNTEAFF

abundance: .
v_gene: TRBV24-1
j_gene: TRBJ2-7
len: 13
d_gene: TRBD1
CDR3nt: TGTGCCACCAGTGAAGACACAGGGGGCGAGCAGTACTTC
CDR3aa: CATSEDTGGEQYF

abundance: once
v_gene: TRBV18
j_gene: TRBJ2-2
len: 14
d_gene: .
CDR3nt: TGTGCCAGCTCGCGGCTCTCGAACACCGGGGAGCTGTTTTTT
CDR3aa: CASSRLSNTGELFF

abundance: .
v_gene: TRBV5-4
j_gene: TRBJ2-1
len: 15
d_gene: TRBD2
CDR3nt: TGTGCCAGCAGCTATGGGACTAGCGGCTACAATGAGCAGTTCTTC
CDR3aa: CASSYGTSGYNEQFF

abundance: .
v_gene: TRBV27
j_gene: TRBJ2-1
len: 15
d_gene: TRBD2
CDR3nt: TGTGCCAGCAGTCCTGGGACTAGCGGGAGCAATGAGCAGTTCTTC
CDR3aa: CASSPGTSGSNEQFF

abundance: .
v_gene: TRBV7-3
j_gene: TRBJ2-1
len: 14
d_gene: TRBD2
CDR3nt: TGTGCCAGCAGCTTGGGACTAGCGGGTAATGAGCAGTTCTTC
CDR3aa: CASSLGLAGNEQFF

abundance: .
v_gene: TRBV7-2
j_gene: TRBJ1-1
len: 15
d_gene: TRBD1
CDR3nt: TGTGCCAGCAGCTCCCCGGGACAGGGGAACACTGAAGCTTTCTTT
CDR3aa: CASSSPGQGNTEAFF

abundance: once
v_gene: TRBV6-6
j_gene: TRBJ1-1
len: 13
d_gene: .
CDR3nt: TGTGCCAGCAGAAATGACAGGAACACTGAAGCTTTCTTT
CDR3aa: CASRNDRNTEAFF